The 11 T cell receptor beta chains presented below share a single source sample, sequenced in a study of CD8+ T cells in alopecia areata. In each case, RNA was isolated and then reverse transcribed into cDNA as the sequencing template. Method: immunoSEQ multiplex PCR; TCRdb's copy keeps in-frame clones and lacks some. The sample shows about 150,000 clones, around half of them seen only once. The source was CD8+ T cells sorted from blood, collected at week 0. The receptors were gathered from a human donor with alopecia areata.

V is TRBV7-9 and J is TRBJ2-6; D is unresolved. Germline lookup yields CDR1 SEHNR and CDR2 FQNEAQ (reference sequence). This CDR3 is built from 14 residues. V lost 4 bases and J lost 9, with 13 bases in between. The DNA for the CDR3 is TGTGCCAGCAGCTCCCCTGGGGAAGGCAACGTCCTGACTTTC. Translating gives CASSSPGEGNVLTF.

This clone was found a few times. This chain joins TRBV29-1 and TRBJ2-7, with D possibly being TRBD1 or TRBD2 (5 bases each). V was clipped by 4 bases and J by 4 bases, with 8 bases between them. The CDR3 spans 11 residues. CDR1 is SQVTM, CDR2 ANQGSEA, per germline. CDR3 coding DNA: TGCAGCGTTGGGGACGGATACGAGCAGTACTTC. Amino acids: CSVGDGYEQYF.

A remark on this clone: The same CDR3 can be traced to other DNA sequences in this sample. This chain joins TRBV29-1 and TRBJ2-7; 7 bases agree with TRBD1. Germline CDR1 is SQVTM and CDR2 is ANQGSEA. J was trimmed by 4 bases and V by 6 bases; bases with no gene match: 9. The length of the CDR3 is 13 residues. The DNA of the CDR3 is TGCAGCGTGGGCCGGGACAGCTCTTACGAGCAGTACTTC. This encodes CSVGRDSSYEQYF.

The V gene is TRBV9, the J gene TRBJ2-3; 10 bases line up with TRBD2. Germline trimming cut 3 bases from V and 3 bases from J; bases unmatched to any gene: 4. This CDR3 comprises 15 residues. Germline V lookup: CDR1 SGDLS, CDR2 YYNGEE. The CDR3 loop reads CASSASLAGTDTQYF. CDR3 nucleotide sequence: TGTGCCAGCAGCGCATCACTAGCGGGGACAGATACGCAGTATTTT.

The table lists this clone with a few counts. V and J are TRBV14 and TRBJ2-1; D might be TRBD2 (6 bases). The V gene lost 1 base and the J gene lost 11 bases, with 15 bases spanning the gap. The CDR3 totals 14 residues. Per the germline V gene, CDR1 is SGHDN and CDR2 is FVKESK. CDR3 amino acids: CASSQAITGAKQFF. The CDR3 nucleotides are TGTGCCAGCAGCCAAGCTATCACGGGAGCCAAGCAGTTCTTC.

The rearrangement links TRBV7-2 to TRBJ1-6, with D unclear. The germline gives CDR1 SGHTA, CDR2 FQGNSA. Trimming shortened V by 1 base and J by 10 bases, and 8 bases separated the two germline ends. This CDR3 contains 13 residues. The CDR3 bases are TGTGCCAGCAGCTTAGATCCGGAATCACCCCTCCACTTT. Protein sequence: CASSLDPESPLHF.

V is TRBV14 and J is TRBJ2-1, with D unclear. V lost 1 base, J lost 8 bases, and 9 bases lay in between. The CDR3 runs to 13 residues. Germline V gives CDR1 SGHDN, CDR2 FVKESK. The chain's CDR3 is CASSQVIIDEQFF. CDR3 DNA sequence: TGTGCCAGCAGCCAAGTTATTATTGATGAGCAGTTCTTC.

V is TRBV14 and J is TRBJ1-2, with TRBD1 as a possible D gene (5 bases). This CDR3 has 15 amino acids. Germline lookup yields CDR1 SGHDN and CDR2 FVKESK. Deletions cut 2 bases from V and 4 bases from J, with 14 bases between. The DNA of the CDR3 is TGTGCCAGCAGCCAATCAGGGTATCCGCTCTATGGCTACACCTTC. Translated, it gives CASSQSGYPLYGYTF.

J is TRBJ2-3 and V is TRBV25-1; D gene ambiguous. Deletions cut 4 bases from V and 6 bases from J, with 5 bases between. The length of the CDR3 is 11 residues. Per the germline V gene, CDR1 is MGHDK and CDR2 is SYGVNS. CDR3 DNA sequence: TGTGCCAGCAGTGTTGGGGATACGCAGTATTTT. As protein: CASSVGDTQYF.

This clone was counted between two and nine times. The rearrangement joins TRBV4-3 to TRBJ2-1, with D maybe TRBD2 (6 bases). CDR1 and CDR2 (germline): LGHNA, YSLEER. V lost 0 bases and J 7 bases, leaving 16 bases between the germline ends. The CDR3 length is 16 residues. The CDR3 protein is CASSQDLSGSGNEQFF. The CDR3 DNA reads as TGCGCCAGCAGCCAAGATCTAAGCGGGTCCGGAAATGAGCAGTTCTTC.

J is TRBJ2-1 and V is TRBV30; TRBD2 matches at 10 bases. The CDR3 contains 15 residues. V shed 1 base, J shed 4 bases, and the junction held 4 bases outside the gene matches. CDR1 and CDR2 from the germline V gene are GTSNPN and SVGIG (reference sequence). CDR3 amino acids: CAWSASGGTYNEQFF. DNA for the CDR3: TGTGCCTGGAGTGCTAGCGGGGGAACATACAATGAGCAGTTCTTC.